Presented here are 27 T cell receptor beta chains from one specimen sequenced in a study of T-cell reconstitution after alpha-beta-depleted transplantation in children. The TCRbeta library incorporated unique molecular identifiers. TCRdb recomputed calls from the PCR reads with MiXCR, one row per CDR3 protein. The profile shows about 600,000 distinct CDR3 sequences, roughly 24% of them singletons. Here the sequenced sample was PBMCs, mostly from graft donor cells, taken 360 days after TCRalphabeta/CD19-depleted stem cell transplant. The receptor set was obtained from a boy in the first two years of life who had a stem cell transplant for acute myeloid leukemia, so the T cells may come from the graft donor.

This clonotype was counted once. The genes are TRBV27 and TRBJ2-7; TRBD1 aligns across 7 bases. The CDR3 spans 17 residues. The germline V gene encodes CDR1 MNHEY and CDR2 SMNVEV (reference sequence). With V trimmed by 5 bases and J by 0 bases, 13 bases remained unmatched. CDR3 nucleotide sequence: TGTGCCAGCAGTCTCCGGGACAGCCTTACCCACTCCTACGAGCAGTACTTC. Translation: CASSLRDSLTHSYEQYF.

V usage is TRBV12-3 or TRBV12-4 and J usage is TRBJ2-3; TRBD2 agrees at 7 bases. This CDR3 has 14 amino acids. Trimming at V came to 3 bases and at J to 5 bases, leaving 5 bases not matched to a gene. The DNA for the CDR3 is TGTGCCAGCAGTTTGTTGGGAGGGCAAGATACGCAGTATTTT. This codes for CASSLLGGQDTQYF.

The chain combines TRBV20-1 with TRBJ2-2; D may be TRBD1 (6 bases). V lost 0 bases and J 6 bases, leaving 11 bases between the germline ends. There are 14 residues in the CDR3. Germline V CDR1 and CDR2: DFQATT, SNEGSKA (reference sequence). The CDR3 sequence is CSARDVQGAGELFF. The CDR3 coding sequence is TGCAGTGCTAGAGATGTACAGGGAGCCGGGGAGCTGTTTTTT.

This clonotype has only a few counts. This chain's CDR3 is CASSFGVAGEAFF. In DNA form, the CDR3 reads TGTGCCAGCAGTTTTGGGGTGGCAGGTGAAGCTTTCTTT. The chain links TRBV12-3 or TRBV12-4 to TRBJ1-1; no clear D gene. V was clipped by 3 bases and J by 7 bases, with 12 bases between them. CDR3 length equals 13 residues.

Ten or more counts support this clonotype. V gene TRBV25-1 combines with J gene TRBJ1-1; the D gene is possibly TRBD1 (6 bases). CDR1 MGHDK and CDR2 SYGVNS come from the germline V gene. The CDR3 covers 12 residues. V was cut by 7 bases and J by 2 bases, with 8 bases left in between. In DNA, the CDR3 is TGTGCCAGCATACAGGGAAACACTGAAGCTTTCTTT. Translating gives CASIQGNTEAFF.

The chain carries TRBV5-1 and TRBJ2-5, with 7 nucleotides matching TRBD1. V lost 8 bases, J lost 3 bases, and 10 bases stayed unmatched. Germline CDR1 and CDR2: SGHRS and YFSETQ. This CDR3 is built from 14 residues. CDR3 loop: CARSLGQAKETQYF. Here the CDR3 DNA reads TGCGCCAGGAGCCTCGGACAGGCCAAAGAGACCCAGTACTTC.

This clonotype was seen ten or more times. V and J are TRBV24-1 and TRBJ2-2, with 8 positions matching TRBD2. V lost 3 bases to trimming and J lost 1 base; unmatched junction nucleotides: 3. Germline CDR1 and CDR2: KGHDR and SFDVKD. This CDR3 is built from 16 residues. The CDR3 DNA is TGTGCCACCAGTGATCACAGCGGGAGGAACACCGGGGAGCTGTTTTTT. It codes for CATSDHSGRNTGELFF.

Remarks on this clonotype: An end of the junction differs from the germline gene, which may be a read error. The CDR3 reads CASTLKGTPINEQFF. The CDR3 DNA sequence: TGTGCCAGCACCTTGAAAGGAACACCAATAAATGAGCAGTTCTTC. The chain recombines TRBV5-4 with TRBJ2-1, with D uncertain. The CDR3 covers 15 residues. Germline V CDR1 and CDR2: SGHNT, YYREEE (reference sequence).

This chain links TRBV29-1 with TRBJ2-3, with D maybe TRBD2 (6 bases). Trimming pared 5 bases from V and 6 bases from J, leaving 15 bases between. The CDR3 is made up of 13 amino acids. Germline CDR1 and CDR2: SQVTM and ANQGSEA. The CDR3 sequence: CSVKRVATDTQYF. The CDR3, as DNA: TGCAGCGTTAAGCGGGTGGCTACTGATACGCAGTATTTT.

V and J are TRBV7-2 and TRBJ1-4, with D tentatively TRBD1 (5 bases). The V gene lost 6 bases and the J gene lost 0 bases, with 17 bases spanning the gap. Germline V lookup: CDR1 SGHTA, CDR2 FQGNSA. CDR3 size: 17 residues. The CDR3 spells CASSITPRGSTNEKLFF. The CDR3 bases are TGTGCCAGCAGTATCACCCCAAGGGGCTCAACTAATGAAAAACTGTTTTTT. The complete variable domain, with remaining parts taken from reference TRBV7-2 and TRBJ1-4, reads GAGVSQSPSNKVTEKGKDVELRCDPISGHTALYWYRQSLGQGLEFLIYFQGNSAPDKSGLPSDRFSAERTGGSVSTLTIQRTQQEDSAVYLCASSITPRGSTNEKLFFGSGTQLSVL.

The chain has TRBV3-1 and TRBJ2-5; possibly TRBD2 for D (6 bases). Trimming shortened V by 0 bases and J by 2 bases, and 13 bases separated the two germline ends. CDR1 LGHDT and CDR2 YNNKEL come from the germline V gene (reference sequence). The length of the CDR3 is 16 residues. In nucleotides, the CDR3 is TGTGCCAGCAGCCAAGATTGGGCTAGCGCTCAAGAGACCCAGTACTTC. Protein sequence: CASSQDWASAQETQYF.

This clonotype was recorded at least ten times. The J gene is TRBJ2-2, the V gene TRBV7-9; D gene ambiguous. CDR1 is SEHNR, CDR2 FQNEAQ, per germline (reference sequence). CDR3 size: 12 residues. The germline V and J ends were trimmed by 4 bases and 7 bases, with 7 bases remaining between them. CDR3 DNA sequence: TGTGCCAGCAGCTGGATTCTCGGGGAGCTGTTTTTT. Translating gives CASSWILGELFF. The full variable domain, rest sourced from reference TRBV7-9 and TRBJ2-2, is DTGVSQNPRHKITKRGQNVTFRCDPISEHNRLYWYRQTLGQGPEFLTYFQNEAQLEKSRLLSDRFSAERPKGSFSTLEIQRTEQGDSAMYLCASSWILGELFFGEGSRLTVL.

The V call is TRBV29-1, the J call TRBJ2-5, with D possibly being TRBD1 (5 bases). This CDR3 spans 13 amino acids. With 3 bases removed from V and 2 bases from J, the gap between germline ends came to 10 bases. In germline, CDR1 is SQVTM, CDR2 ANQGSEA. CDR3 in amino acids: CSVDSDRQETQYF. CDR3 sequence (DNA): TGCAGCGTTGATTCCGACAGACAAGAGACCCAGTACTTC.

This clonotype was seen only a few times. The chain is built from TRBV24-1 and TRBJ2-7; TRBD1 matches at 9 bases. CDR1 and CDR2 from the germline V gene are KGHDR and SFDVKD. The CDR3 is made up of 15 amino acids. Trimming at V came to 3 bases and at J to 3 bases, leaving 5 bases not matched to a gene. In DNA form, the CDR3 reads TGTGCCACCAGTGATGCCGGGACAGGGATCTACGAGCAGTACTTC. Translating it yields CATSDAGTGIYEQYF.

The rearrangement joins TRBV25-1 to TRBJ2-5, with TRBD2 identical over 7 bases. V shed 9 bases, J shed 6 bases, and the junction held 10 bases outside the gene matches. The CDR3 is made up of 13 amino acids. Germline lookup yields CDR1 MGHDK and CDR2 SYGVNS. The CDR3 reads CASKGTTRQTQYF. In nucleotides, the CDR3 is TGTGCCAGTAAAGGGACTACCAGACAGACCCAGTACTTC.

The chain has TRBV21-1 and TRBJ2-2; the table assigns TRBD2, which was not confirmed against the DNA. TRBV21-1 is termed a pseudogene. The CDR3 extends over 16 amino acids. In DNA form, the CDR3 reads TGTGCCAGCAGCAGACTAGCGGGGTGGTTGGGTGGGGAGCTGTTTTTT. The encoded protein is CASSRLAGWLGGELFF.

CDR3 amino acids: CSVVVRGPSGNTIYF. CDR3 coding DNA: TGCAGCGTCGTTGTGCGTGGCCCCTCTGGAAACACCATATATTTT. The chain has TRBV29-1 and TRBJ1-3; D gene uncertain. The CDR3 consists of 15 residues. Germline CDR1 SQVTM, CDR2 ANQGSEA. Between the trimmed V and J ends, which lost 6 bases and 0 bases, there was a span of 15 bases.

There are many counts of this clonotype. The V call is TRBV9, the J call TRBJ2-7; tentative D call: TRBD1 (5 bases). V lost 0 bases and J lost 0, with 10 bases in between. The length of the CDR3 is 15 residues. The germline CDR1 and CDR2 sequences are SGDLS and YYNGEE. The CDR3 protein is CASSVVGDSSYEQYF. DNA for the CDR3: TGTGCCAGCAGCGTAGTCGGAGACAGCTCCTACGAGCAGTACTTC.

Of note for this clonotype: This CDR3 fails to terminate in the conserved phenylalanine or tryptophan, so it likely reflects a read error. This chain joins TRBV20-1 and TRBJ1-1; perhaps TRBD1 as D (5 bases). Looked up from germline, CDR1 is DFQATT and CDR2 is SNEGSKA (reference sequence). Trimming took off 6 bases at V and 4 bases at J, with 18 bases between the two ends. This CDR3 contains 14 residues. CDR3 in DNA: TGCAGTGCCCCCTCGGGACCCCTGAGCACTGAAGCTTTCTCT. Amino acids: CSAPSGPLSTEAFS.

This clonotype was detected only a few times. The chain carries TRBV6-5 and TRBJ1-2; D ambiguous. CDR3 length: 15 residues. Per the germline V gene, CDR1 is MNHEY and CDR2 is SVGAGI. Trimming pared 2 bases from V and 3 bases from J, leaving 13 bases between. CDR3 sequence: CASSYDPTSHYGYTF. The CDR3 bases are TGTGCCAGCAGTTACGACCCGACTTCCCACTATGGCTACACCTTC.

There are a few counts of this clonotype. The J gene is TRBJ2-1, the V gene TRBV29-1, with 7 bases lining up with TRBD1. V was pared by 1 base and J by 6 bases, with 12 bases of the junction left unmatched. CDR1 SQVTM and CDR2 ANQGSEA come from the germline V gene. The CDR3 has 16 residues. The CDR3 reads CSVEGFRTGDFNEQFF. CDR3 in DNA: TGCAGCGTTGAAGGCTTTAGGACAGGAGATTTCAATGAGCAGTTCTTC.

CDR3 loop: CASSLDGTGGQPQHF. CDR3 in DNA: TGTGCCAGCAGCTTAGACGGGACAGGGGGCCAGCCCCAGCATTTT. The rearrangement links TRBV7-2 to TRBJ1-5; TRBD1 matches at 12 bases. Germline V CDR1 and CDR2: SGHTA, FQGNSA. The CDR3 has 15 residues. The J segment lost 7 bases and the V segment lost 1 base, leaving 2 bases of the junction unmatched.

This clonotype has just a few counts. The chain recombines TRBV12-3 or TRBV12-4 with TRBJ2-6; no clear D. Trimming removed 3 bases at V and 4 bases at J, with 10 bases between. The CDR3 length is 15 residues. This CDR3 reads CASSLWAAGANVLTF. The CDR3 bases are TGTGCCAGCAGTTTGTGGGCGGCGGGGGCCAACGTCCTGACTTTC.

To note about this clonotype: This may be a read error, as it is one base from a much larger clone. The V gene is TRBV2, the J gene TRBJ1-2; D is unclear. The CDR3 consists of 11 residues. CDR1 and CDR2 (germline): SNHLY, FYNNEI. The DNA of the CDR3 is TGTACCAGCAGTGACCTCTATGGCTACACCTTC. The encoded protein is CTSSDLYGYTF. Combining the CDR3 with reference TRBV2 and TRBJ1-2 gives the whole variable domain EPEVTQTPSHQVTQMGQEVILRCVPISNHLYFYWYRQILGQKVEFLVSFYNNEISEKSEIFDDQFSVERPDGSNFTLKIRSTKLEDSAMYFCTSSDLYGYTFGSGTRLTVV.

The rearrangement links TRBV30 to TRBJ2-1; 7 nucleotides agree with TRBD2. From germline, CDR1 is GTSNPN and CDR2 SVGIG (reference sequence). With V trimmed by 0 bases and J by 6 bases, 5 bases remained unmatched. The CDR3 covers 14 residues. The DNA of the CDR3 is TGTGCCTGGAGTGTAGGCGGGGGAGGCAATGAGCAGTTCTTC. Amino acid sequence: CAWSVGGGGNEQFF.

The rearrangement uses TRBV7-9 and TRBJ2-7; D not certain. The CDR3 loop spans 12 amino acids. V lost 5 bases, J lost 4 bases, and 9 bases lay in between. CDR1 SEHNR and CDR2 FQNEAQ come from the germline V gene (reference sequence). This CDR3 reads CASSLLQYEQYF. The CDR3 DNA reads as TGTGCCAGCAGCCTACTCCAATACGAGCAGTACTTC.

This clonotype was picked up many times. The rearrangement uses TRBV20-1 and TRBJ2-7, with D unresolved. Germline V gene lookup returns CDR1 DFQATT and CDR2 SNEGSKA (reference sequence). Deletions cut 2 bases from V and 0 bases from J, with 8 bases between. CDR3 length: 13 amino acids. The CDR3 sequence is CSARTGISYEQYV. CDR3 coding DNA: TGCAGTGCTAGAACTGGGATCTCCTACGAGCAGTACGTC.